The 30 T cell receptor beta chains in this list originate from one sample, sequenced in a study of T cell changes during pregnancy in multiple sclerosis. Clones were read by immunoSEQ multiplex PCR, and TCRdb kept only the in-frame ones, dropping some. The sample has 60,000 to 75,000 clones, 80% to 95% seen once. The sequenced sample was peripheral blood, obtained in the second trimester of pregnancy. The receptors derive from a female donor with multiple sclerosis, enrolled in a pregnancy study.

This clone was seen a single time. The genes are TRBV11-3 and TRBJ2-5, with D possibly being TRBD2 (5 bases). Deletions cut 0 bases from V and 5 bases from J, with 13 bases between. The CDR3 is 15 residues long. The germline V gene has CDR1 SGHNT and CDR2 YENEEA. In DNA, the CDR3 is TGTGCCAGCAGCTTAGATGAGGGCGCCGGGGAGACCCAGTACTTC. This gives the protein CASSLDEGAGETQYF.

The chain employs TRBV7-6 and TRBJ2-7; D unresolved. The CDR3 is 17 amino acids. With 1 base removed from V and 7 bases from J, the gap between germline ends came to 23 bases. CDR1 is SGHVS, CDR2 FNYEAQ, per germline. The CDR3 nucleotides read TGTGCCAGCAGCTTAGTCAGTCCCCAGTTCCCCTCCATAGAGCAGTACTTC. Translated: CASSLVSPQFPSIEQYF. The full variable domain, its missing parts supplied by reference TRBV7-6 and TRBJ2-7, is GAGVSQSPRYKVTKRGQDVALRCDPISGHVSLYWYRQALGQGPEFLTYFNYEAQQDKSGLPNDRFSAERPEGSISTLTIQRTEQRDSAMYRCASSLVSPQFPSIEQYFGPGTRLTVT.

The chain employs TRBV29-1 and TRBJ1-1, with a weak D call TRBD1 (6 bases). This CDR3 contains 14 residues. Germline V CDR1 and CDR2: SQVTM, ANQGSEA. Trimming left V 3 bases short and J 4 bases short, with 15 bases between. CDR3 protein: CSVDVQGSGTEAFF. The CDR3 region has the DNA TGCAGCGTTGACGTCCAGGGGAGCGGCACTGAAGCTTTCTTT.

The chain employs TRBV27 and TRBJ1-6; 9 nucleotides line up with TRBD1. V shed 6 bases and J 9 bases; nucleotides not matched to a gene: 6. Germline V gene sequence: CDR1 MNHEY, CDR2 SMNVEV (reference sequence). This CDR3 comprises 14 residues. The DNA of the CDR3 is TGTGCCAGCAGGCGGACAGGGGTGATTTCACCCCTCCACTTT. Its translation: CASRRTGVISPLHF.

The CDR3 DNA is TGTGCCAGCATTAAGGACAGCAACACTGAAGCTTTCTTT. Its translation is CASIKDSNTEAFF. The rearrangement uses TRBV6-1 and TRBJ1-1, with D possibly being TRBD1 (6 bases). Germline CDR1 reads MNHNS; CDR2 reads SASEGT. The CDR3 sequence is 13 residues long. Trimming took off 7 bases at V and 2 bases at J, with 11 bases between the two ends.

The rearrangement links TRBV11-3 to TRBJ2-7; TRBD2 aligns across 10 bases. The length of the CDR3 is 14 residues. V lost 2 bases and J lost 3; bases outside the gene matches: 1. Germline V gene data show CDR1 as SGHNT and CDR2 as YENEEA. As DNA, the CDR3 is TGTGCCAGCAGCTTACTAGCGGGGGTCTACGAGCAGTACTTC. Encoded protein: CASSLLAGVYEQYF.

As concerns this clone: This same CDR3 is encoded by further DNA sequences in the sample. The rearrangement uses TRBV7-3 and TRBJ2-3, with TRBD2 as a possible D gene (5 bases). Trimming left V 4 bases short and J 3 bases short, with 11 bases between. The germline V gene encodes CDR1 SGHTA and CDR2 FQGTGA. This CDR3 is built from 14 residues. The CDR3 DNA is TGTGCCAGCAGCTCCCGGGGTGGGACAGATACGCAGTATTTT. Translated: CASSSRGGTDTQYF.

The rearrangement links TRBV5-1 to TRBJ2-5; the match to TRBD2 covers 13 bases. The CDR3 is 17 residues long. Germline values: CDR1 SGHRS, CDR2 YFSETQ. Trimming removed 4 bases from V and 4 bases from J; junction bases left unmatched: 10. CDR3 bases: TGCGCCAGCAGCATAACCGGGACTAGCGGGATTGGAGAGACCCAGTACTTC. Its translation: CASSITGTSGIGETQYF.

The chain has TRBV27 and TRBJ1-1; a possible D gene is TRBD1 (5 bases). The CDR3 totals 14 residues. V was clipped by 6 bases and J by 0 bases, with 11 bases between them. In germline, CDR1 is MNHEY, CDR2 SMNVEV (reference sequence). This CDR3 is CASRPWGVNTEAFF. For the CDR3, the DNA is TGTGCCAGCAGACCTTGGGGGGTGAACACTGAAGCTTTCTTT.

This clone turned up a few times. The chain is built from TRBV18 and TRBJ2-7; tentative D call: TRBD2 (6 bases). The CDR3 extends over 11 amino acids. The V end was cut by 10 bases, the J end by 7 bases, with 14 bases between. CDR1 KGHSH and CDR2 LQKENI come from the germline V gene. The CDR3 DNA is TGTGCCACCTCCTTAGGAGGGGAGCAGTACTTC. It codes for CATSLGGEQYF.

CDR3 sequence reads: CASSLGDTQNTEAFF. The CDR3 bases are TGTGCCAGCAGCTTAGGGGACACCCAGAACACTGAAGCTTTCTTT. The rearrangement joins TRBV11-3 to TRBJ1-1; D may be TRBD1 (6 bases). This CDR3 is 15 amino acids long. V dropped 1 base and J dropped 1 base, with 10 bases sitting between them. CDR1 and CDR2 from the germline V gene are SGHNT and YENEEA.

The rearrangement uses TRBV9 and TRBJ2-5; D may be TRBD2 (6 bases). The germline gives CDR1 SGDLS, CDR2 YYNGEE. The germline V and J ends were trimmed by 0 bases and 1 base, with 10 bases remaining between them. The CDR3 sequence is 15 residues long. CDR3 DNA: TGTGCCAGCAGCGTAGAGGACTACCTCCAAGAGACCCAGTACTTC. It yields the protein CASSVEDYLQETQYF.

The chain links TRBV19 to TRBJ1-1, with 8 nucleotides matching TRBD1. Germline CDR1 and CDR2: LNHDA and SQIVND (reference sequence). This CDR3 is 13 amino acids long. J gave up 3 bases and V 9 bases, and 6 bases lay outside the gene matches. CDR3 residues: CASSVDRDTEAFF. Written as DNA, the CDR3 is TGTGCCAGCAGTGTGGACAGGGACACTGAAGCTTTCTTT.

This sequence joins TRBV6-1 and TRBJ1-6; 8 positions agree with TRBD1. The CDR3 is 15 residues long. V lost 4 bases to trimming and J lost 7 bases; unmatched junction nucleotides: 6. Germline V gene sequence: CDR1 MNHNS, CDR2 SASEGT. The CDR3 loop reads CASSAWTGRNSPLHF. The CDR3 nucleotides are TGTGCCAGCAGTGCTTGGACAGGGAGGAATTCACCCCTCCACTTT.

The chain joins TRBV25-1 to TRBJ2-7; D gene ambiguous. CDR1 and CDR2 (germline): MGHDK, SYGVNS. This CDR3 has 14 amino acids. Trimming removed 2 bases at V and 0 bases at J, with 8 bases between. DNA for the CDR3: TGTGCCAGCAGTGAAACCGAGAGCTCCTACGAGCAGTACTTC. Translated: CASSETESSYEQYF.

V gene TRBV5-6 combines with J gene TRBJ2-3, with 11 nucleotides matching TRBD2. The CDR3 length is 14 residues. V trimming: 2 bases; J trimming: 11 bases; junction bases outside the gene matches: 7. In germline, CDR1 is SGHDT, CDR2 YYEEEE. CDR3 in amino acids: CASSLGTSGGKQYF. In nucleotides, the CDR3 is TGTGCCAGCAGCTTAGGAACTAGCGGGGGCAAGCAGTATTTT.

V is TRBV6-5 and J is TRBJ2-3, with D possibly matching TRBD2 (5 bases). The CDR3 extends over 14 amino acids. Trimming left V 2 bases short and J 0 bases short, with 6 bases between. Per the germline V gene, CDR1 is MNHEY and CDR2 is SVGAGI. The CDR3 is CASSYEGSTDTQYF. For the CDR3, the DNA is TGTGCCAGCAGTTACGAGGGAAGCACAGATACGCAGTATTTT.

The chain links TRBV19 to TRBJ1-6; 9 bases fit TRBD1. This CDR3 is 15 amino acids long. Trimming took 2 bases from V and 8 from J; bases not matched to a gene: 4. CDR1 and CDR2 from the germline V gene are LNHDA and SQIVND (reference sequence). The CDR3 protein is CASSIKTGGHSPLHF. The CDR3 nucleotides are TGTGCCAGTAGTATAAAGACAGGGGGGCATTCACCCCTCCACTTT.

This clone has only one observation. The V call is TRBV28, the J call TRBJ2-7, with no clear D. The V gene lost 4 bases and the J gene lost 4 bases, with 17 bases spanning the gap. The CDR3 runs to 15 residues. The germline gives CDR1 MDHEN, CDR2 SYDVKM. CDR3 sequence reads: CASSSPLLAVYEQYF. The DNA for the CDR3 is TGTGCCAGCAGTTCCCCCCTTTTGGCAGTATACGAGCAGTACTTC.

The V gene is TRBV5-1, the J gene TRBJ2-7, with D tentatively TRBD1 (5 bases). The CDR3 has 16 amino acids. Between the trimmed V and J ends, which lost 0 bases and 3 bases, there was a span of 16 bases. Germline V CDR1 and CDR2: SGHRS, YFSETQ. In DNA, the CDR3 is TGCGCCAGCAGCTTGGCTATGGGGCGCAGCTTCTACGAGCAGTACTTC. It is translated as CASSLAMGRSFYEQYF.

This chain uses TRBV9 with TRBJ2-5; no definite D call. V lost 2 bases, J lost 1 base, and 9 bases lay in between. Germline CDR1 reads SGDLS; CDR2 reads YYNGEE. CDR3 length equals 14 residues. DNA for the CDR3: TGTGCCAGCAGCGTCGGGTCCAGCCAAGAGACCCAGTACTTC. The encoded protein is CASSVGSSQETQYF.

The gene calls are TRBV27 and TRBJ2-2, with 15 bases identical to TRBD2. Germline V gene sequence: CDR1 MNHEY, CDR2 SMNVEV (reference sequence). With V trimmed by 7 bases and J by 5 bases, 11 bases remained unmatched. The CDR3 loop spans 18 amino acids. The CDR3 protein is CASTYRPGLAGGTGELFF. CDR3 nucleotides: TGTGCCAGCACTTACAGACCCGGACTAGCGGGAGGGACCGGGGAGCTGTTTTTT.

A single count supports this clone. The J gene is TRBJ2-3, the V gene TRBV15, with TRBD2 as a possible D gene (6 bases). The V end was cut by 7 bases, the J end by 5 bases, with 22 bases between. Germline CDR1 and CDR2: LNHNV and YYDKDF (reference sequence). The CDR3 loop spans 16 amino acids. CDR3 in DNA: TGTGCCACCATCCTACAAGTGGGGGGATCATTAGATACGCAGTATTTT. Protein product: CATILQVGGSLDTQYF.

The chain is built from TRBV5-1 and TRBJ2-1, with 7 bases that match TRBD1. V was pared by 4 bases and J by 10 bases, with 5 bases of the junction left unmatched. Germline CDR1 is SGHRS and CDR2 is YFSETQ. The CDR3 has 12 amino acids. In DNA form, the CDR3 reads TGCGCCAGCAGCGGGGACAGCCCGGAGCAGTTCTTC. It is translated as CASSGDSPEQFF.

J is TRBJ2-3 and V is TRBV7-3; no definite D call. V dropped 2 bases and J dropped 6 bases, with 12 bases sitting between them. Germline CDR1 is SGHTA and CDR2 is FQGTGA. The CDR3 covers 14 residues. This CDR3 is CASSLGSMRDTQYF. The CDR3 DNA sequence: TGTGCCAGCAGCTTAGGAAGCATGCGGGATACGCAGTATTTT.

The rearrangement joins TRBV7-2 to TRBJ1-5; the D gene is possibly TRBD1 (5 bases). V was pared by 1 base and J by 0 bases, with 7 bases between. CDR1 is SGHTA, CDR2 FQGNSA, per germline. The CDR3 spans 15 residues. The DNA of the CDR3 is TGTGCCAGCAGCTTAGAGGGGAATAGCAATCAGCCCCAGCATTTT. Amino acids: CASSLEGNSNQPQHF.

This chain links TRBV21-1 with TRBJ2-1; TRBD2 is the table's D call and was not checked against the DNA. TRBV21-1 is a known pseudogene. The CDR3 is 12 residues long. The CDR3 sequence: CASSTLSDEQFF. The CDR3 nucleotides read TGTGCCAGCAGCACCTTGAGCGATGAGCAGTTCTTC.

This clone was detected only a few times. DNA of the CDR3: TGTGCCAGCAGTGGTCGGGGTTTAGAGACCCAGTACTTC. Its protein product is CASSGRGLETQYF. This sequence joins TRBV6-5 and TRBJ2-5; a weak D match, TRBD2 (5 bases). Trimming removed 5 bases at V and 4 bases at J, with 11 bases between. Germline V gene data show CDR1 as MNHEY and CDR2 as SVGAGI. This CDR3 comprises 13 residues.

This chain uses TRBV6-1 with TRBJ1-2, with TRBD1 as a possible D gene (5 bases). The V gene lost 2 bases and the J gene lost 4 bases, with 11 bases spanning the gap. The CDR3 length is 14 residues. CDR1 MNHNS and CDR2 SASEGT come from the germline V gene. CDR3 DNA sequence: TGTGCCAGCAGTGAATACGGGCAGGGCTATGGCTACACCTTC. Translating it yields CASSEYGQGYGYTF.

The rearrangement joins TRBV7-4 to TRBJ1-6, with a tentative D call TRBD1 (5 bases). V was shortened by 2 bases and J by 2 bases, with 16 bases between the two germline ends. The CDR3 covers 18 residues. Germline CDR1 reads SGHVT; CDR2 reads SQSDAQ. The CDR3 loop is CASSLSLADIPYNSPLHF. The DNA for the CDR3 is TGTGCCAGCAGCTTAAGTTTGGCGGACATCCCCTATAATTCACCCCTCCACTTT.